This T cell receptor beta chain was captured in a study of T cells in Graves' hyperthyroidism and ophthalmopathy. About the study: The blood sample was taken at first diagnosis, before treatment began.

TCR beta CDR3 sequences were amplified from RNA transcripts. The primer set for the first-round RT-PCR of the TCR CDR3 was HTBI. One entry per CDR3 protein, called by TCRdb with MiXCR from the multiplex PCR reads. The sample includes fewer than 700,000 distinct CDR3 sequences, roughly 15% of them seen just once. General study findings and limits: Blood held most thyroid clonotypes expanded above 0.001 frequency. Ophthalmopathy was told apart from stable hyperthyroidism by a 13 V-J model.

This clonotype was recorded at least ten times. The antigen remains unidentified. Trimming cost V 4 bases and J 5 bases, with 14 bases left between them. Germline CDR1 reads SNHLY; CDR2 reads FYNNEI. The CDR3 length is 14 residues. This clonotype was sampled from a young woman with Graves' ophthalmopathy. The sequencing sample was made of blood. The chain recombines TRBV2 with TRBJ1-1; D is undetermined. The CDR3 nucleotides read TGTGCCAGCAGTGTTAAGGGTCCGGGAACTGAAGCTTTCTTT. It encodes CASSVKGPGTEAFF.